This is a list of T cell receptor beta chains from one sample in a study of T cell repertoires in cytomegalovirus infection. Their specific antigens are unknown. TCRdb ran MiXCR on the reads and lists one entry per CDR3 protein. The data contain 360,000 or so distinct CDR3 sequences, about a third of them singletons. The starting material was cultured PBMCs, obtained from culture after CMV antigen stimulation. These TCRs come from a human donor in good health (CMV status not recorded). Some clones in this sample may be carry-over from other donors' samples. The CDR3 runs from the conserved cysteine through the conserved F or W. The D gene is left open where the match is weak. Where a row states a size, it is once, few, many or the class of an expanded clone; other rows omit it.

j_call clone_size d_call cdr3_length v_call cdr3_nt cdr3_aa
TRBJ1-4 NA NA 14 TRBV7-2 TGTGCCAGCAGCTCACAGAGGGACGGTCTTGGACTGTTTTTT CASSSQRDGLGLFF
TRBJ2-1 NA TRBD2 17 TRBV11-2 TGTGCCAGCAGCCCGGTTGAGGGAGCTAGCGGCGACAATGAGCAGTTCTTC CASSPVEGASGDNEQFF
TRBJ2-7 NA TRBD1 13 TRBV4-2 TGTGCCAGCAGCCAGACAGGGGGTTACGAGCAGTACTTC CASSQTGGYEQYF
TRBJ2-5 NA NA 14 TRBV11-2 TGTGCCACAAGCCCCGGCAGGGTACGGGAGACCCAGTACTTC CATSPGRVRETQYF
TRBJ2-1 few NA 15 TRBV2 TGTGCCAGCAGTGGGACCGGGTCCCCACGCGGTGAGCAGTTCTTC CASSGTGSPRGEQFF
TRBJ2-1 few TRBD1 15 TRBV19 TGTGCCAGTGAGTTTGGGACAGGGGTCCTAAATGAGCAGTTCTTC CASEFGTGVLNEQFF
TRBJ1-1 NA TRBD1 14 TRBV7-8 TGTGCCAGCAGCCCAATACAGGGGAAGGCTGAAGCTTTCTTT CASSPIQGKAEAFF
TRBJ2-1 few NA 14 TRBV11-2 TGTGCCAGCAGCTTAGATGGGCGGAGCGGGGAGCAGTTCTTC CASSLDGRSGEQFF
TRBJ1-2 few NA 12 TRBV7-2 TGTGCCAGCAGCGAGAGAGGCGGGGGCTACACCTTC CASSERGGGYTF
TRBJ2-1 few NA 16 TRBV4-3 TGCGCCAGCAGCCCCTCCCCAGGCCCCCTGGGGAATGAGCAGTTCTTC CASSPSPGPLGNEQFF
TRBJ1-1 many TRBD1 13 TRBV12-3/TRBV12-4 TGTGCCAGCAGTTGGACAGGGCGGACTGAAGCTTTCTTT CASSWTGRTEAFF
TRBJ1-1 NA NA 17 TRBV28 TGTGCCAGCAGTTTATCGGGCAGGGTGGGGGGTTGGACTGAAGCTTTCTTT CASSLSGRVGGWTEAFF
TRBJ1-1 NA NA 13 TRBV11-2 TGTGCCAGCACCACTCGGGGAAGGGCTGAAGCTTTCTTT CASTTRGRAEAFF
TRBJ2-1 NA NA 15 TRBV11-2 TGTGCCAGCAGCTTAACCCTCACTAGACCCCATGAGCAGTTCTTC CASSLTLTRPHEQFF
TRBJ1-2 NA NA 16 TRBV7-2 TGTGCCAGCAGCTTAGGGCAGGTCCATGTAATAGGCGGCTACACCTTC CASSLGQVHVIGGYTF
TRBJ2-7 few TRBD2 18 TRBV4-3 TGCGCCAGCAGCCAAGATGCAGTTGCTAGCGGGATTAGGGGCGAGCAGTACTTC CASSQDAVASGIRGEQYF
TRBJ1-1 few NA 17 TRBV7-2 TGTGCCAGCAGCTTAGGTTTTTCTAGGTTGATGAACACTGAAGCTTTCTTT CASSLGFSRLMNTEAFF
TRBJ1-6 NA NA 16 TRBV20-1 TGCAGTGCTAGACCCCCCGGGGGTTTGGATAATTCACCCCTCCACTTT CSARPPGGLDNSPLHF
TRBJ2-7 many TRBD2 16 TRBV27 TGTGCCAGCAGTAGTCTCTCGAGCGGGAGGGGGTACGAGCAGTACTTC CASSSLSSGRGYEQYF
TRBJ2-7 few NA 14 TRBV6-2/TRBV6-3 TGTGCCAGCAGTTACAGGGAGCAGTCCTACGAGCAGTACTTC CASSYREQSYEQYF
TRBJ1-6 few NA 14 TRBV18 TGTGCCAGCTCACCCGGGGCAGTAAATTCACCCCTCCACTTT CASSPGAVNSPLHF
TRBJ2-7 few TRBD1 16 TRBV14 TGTGCCAGCAGCCAAGAAACCCGGGACAGGGACTACGAGCAGTACTTC CASSQETRDRDYEQYF
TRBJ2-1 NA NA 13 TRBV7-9 TGTGCCAGCAGCTTAGTGACCCAGGTCGAGCAGTTCTTC CASSLVTQVEQFF
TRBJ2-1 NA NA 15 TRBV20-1 TGCAGTGCTAGAGTCCCGGTAACTGGTGACAATGAGCAGTTCTTC CSARVPVTGDNEQFF
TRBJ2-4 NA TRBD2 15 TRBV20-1 TGCAGTGCTGAATCACTAGCGGGTGCCAAAAACATTCAGTACTTC CSAESLAGAKNIQYF